A single sample is the source of the 19 T cell receptor beta chains below, sequenced in a study of CD8 T cells in Susac syndrome. Random hexamers were used to reverse transcribe an amount of about 0.45 to 1 ug RNA. A single record per CDR3 protein comes from TCRdb applying MiXCR to the immunoSEQ multiplex PCR reads. This table holds tens of thousands of distinct CDR3 sequences, 90% to 95% found once. Sequencing was carried out using CD8+ T cells from PBMCs. These receptors were collected from a human donor with multiple sclerosis.

The chain couples TRBV3-1 to TRBJ2-7; D might be TRBD1 (6 bases). CDR1 and CDR2 from the germline V gene are LGHDT and YNNKEL (reference sequence). This CDR3 is 16 amino acids long. The V end lost 1 base, the J end lost 3 bases, and 16 bases lay between the germline ends. The CDR3 nucleotides are TGTGCCAGCAGCCAAGCCTTTGGGGGCCAGGTCTACGAGCAGTACTTC. This sequence encodes CASSQAFGGQVYEQYF.

The V and J genes are TRBV5-6 and TRBJ2-7, with 8 bases lining up with TRBD1. The V gene's germline CDR1 is SGHDT and CDR2 YYEEEE. This CDR3 spans 14 amino acids. The ends lost 6 bases at V and 2 bases at J; junction bases unmatched: 7. The CDR3 DNA is TGTGCCAGCACCCGGGACAGGTACACCTACGAGCAGTACTTC. Its translation is CASTRDRYTYEQYF. Variable domain in full (rest from reference TRBV5-6 and TRBJ2-7): DAGVTQSPTHLIKTRGQQVTLRCSPKSGHDTVSWYQQALGQGPQFIFQYYEEEERQRGNFPDRFSGHQFPNYSSELNVNALLLGDSALYLCASTRDRYTYEQYFGPGTRLTVT.

The chain uses TRBV10-1 and TRBJ2-1; D ambiguous. Trimming shortened V by 0 bases and J by 8 bases, and 11 bases separated the two germline ends. The germline V gene encodes CDR1 WNHNN and CDR2 SYGVQD (reference sequence). The CDR3 has 14 residues. The DNA for the CDR3 is TGCGCCAGCAGTGAGTCCGGTTACCACGATGAGCAGTTCTTC. As protein: CASSESGYHDEQFF.

The V and J genes are TRBV2 and TRBJ2-3; TRBD2 agrees at 11 bases. Trimming cost V 4 bases and J 3 bases; bases outside gene matches: 6. Germline CDR1 SNHLY, CDR2 FYNNEI. The CDR3 is 16 residues long. As DNA, the CDR3 is TGTGCCAGCAGTGTAAGACTAGCGGGGATAACAGATACGCAGTATTTT. Encoded protein: CASSVRLAGITDTQYF.

This chain connects TRBV4-3 to TRBJ2-1, with 11 bases lining up with TRBD2. The CDR3 sequence is 14 residues long. V dropped 5 bases and J dropped 8; count of bases not matched to a gene: 5. Germline-derived CDR1 and CDR2 are LGHNA and YSLEER. The CDR3 loop is CASSELAGADEQFF. CDR3 nucleotide sequence: TGCGCCAGCAGCGAACTAGCGGGAGCGGATGAGCAGTTCTTC.

V usage is TRBV6-6 and J usage is TRBJ1-2; 8 nucleotides agree with TRBD1. CDR1 is MNHNY and CDR2 is SVGAGI in the germline V gene (reference sequence). V shed 6 bases, J shed 3 bases, and the junction held 6 bases outside the gene matches. This CDR3 spans 14 amino acids. The CDR3 sequence is CASSTGGVYYGYTF. CDR3 coding DNA: TGTGCCAGCAGCACAGGGGGGGTTTACTATGGCTACACCTTC.

The CDR3, as DNA: TGTGCCAGCAGTTATGGGAGATCAGTTTCAGATACGCAGTATTTT. This codes for CASSYGRSVSDTQYF. This chain uses TRBV6-5 with TRBJ2-3; possible D gene TRBD2, 5 bases. Germline V lookup: CDR1 MNHEY, CDR2 SVGAGI. Trimming left V 3 bases short and J 4 bases short, with 14 bases between. This CDR3 contains 15 residues.

CDR3 DNA sequence: TGTGCCAGCAGTTTAAAGTCCCGGATCCAGCCCCAGCATTTT. The encoded protein is CASSLKSRIQPQHF. V gene TRBV28 combines with J gene TRBJ1-5; no firm D call. The CDR3 spans 14 residues. Germline V gene lookup returns CDR1 MDHEN and CDR2 SYDVKM. Deletions cut 2 bases from V and 7 bases from J, with 12 bases between.

This chain uses TRBV15 with TRBJ2-1; 8 bases align to TRBD2. V lost 1 base, J lost 5 bases, and 7 bases stayed unmatched. Germline V CDR1 and CDR2: LNHNV, YYDKDF (reference sequence). The CDR3 consists of 16 residues. The CDR3 DNA reads TGTGCCACCAGCAGAGTCGGTAGCGGGGTTGACAATGAGCAGTTCTTC. This sequence encodes CATSRVGSGVDNEQFF.

V and J are TRBV23-1 and TRBJ2-2; TRBD2 matches at 14 bases. TRBV23-1 counts as an open reading frame of uncertain function. The CDR3 runs to 19 residues. J lost 2 bases, V lost 4 bases, and 9 bases had no gene match. CDR3 sequence reads: CASSRPGTSGGLNTGELFF. The CDR3 DNA sequence: TGCGCCAGCAGTCGCCCCGGGACTAGCGGGGGCCTAAACACCGGGGAGCTGTTTTTT.

This sequence joins TRBV7-9 and TRBJ2-1, with D possibly TRBD2 on 5 matching bases. V lost 7 bases and J 4 bases, leaving 14 bases between the germline ends. Germline-derived CDR1 and CDR2 are SEHNR and FQNEAQ (reference sequence). The CDR3 totals 14 residues. The CDR3 DNA reads TGTGCCAGCACCAATGGACGAGGGTACAATGAGCAGTTCTTC. It encodes CASTNGRGYNEQFF.

The chain couples TRBV11-2 to TRBJ2-1; 15 bases align to TRBD2. CDR3 length: 16 amino acids. V was clipped by 5 bases and J by 8 bases; unmatched bases: 7. Germline lookup yields CDR1 SGHAT and CDR2 FQNNGV. The CDR3 DNA reads TGTGCCAGCAGCACCGGGACTAGCGGGGGGTTTGATGAGCAGTTCTTC. This translates into CASSTGTSGGFDEQFF.

The V gene is TRBV19, the J gene TRBJ2-1; 8 nucleotides agree with TRBD2. CDR3 length: 20 amino acids. Germline lookup yields CDR1 LNHDA and CDR2 SQIVND (reference sequence). Unmatched junction bases numbered 17, after V lost 4 bases and J lost 0 bases. The CDR3 nucleotides read TGTGCCAGTAGTACATCCCCGGGGCTAGCGGGTTTGGCCTCCTACAATGAGCAGTTCTTC. This codes for CASSTSPGLAGLASYNEQFF.

The rearrangement uses TRBV7-9 and TRBJ2-3, with D perhaps matching TRBD1 (6 bases). Germline lookup yields CDR1 SEHNR and CDR2 FQNEAQ (reference sequence). Trimming removed 1 base from V and 5 bases from J, with 13 bases in between. The length of the CDR3 is 15 residues. DNA for the CDR3: TGTGCCAGCAGCTTAGATGGCAGGGGAGAAGATACGCAGTATTTT. It translates to CASSLDGRGEDTQYF.

The V call is TRBV7-6, the J call TRBJ2-5; perhaps TRBD2 as D (6 bases). The germline V gene has CDR1 SGHVS and CDR2 FNYEAQ. V lost 1 base and J 0 bases, leaving 9 bases between the germline ends. The CDR3 sequence is 15 residues long. The DNA for the CDR3 is TGTGCCAGCAGCTTAGGATCTAGCGACCAAGAGACCCAGTACTTC. It specifies CASSLGSSDQETQYF.

The CDR3 protein is CASSPGAGLQETQYF. The CDR3 coding sequence is TGTGCCAGCAGTCCCGGGGCAGGCCTCCAAGAGACCCAGTACTTC. The gene calls are TRBV6-2 or TRBV6-3 and TRBJ2-5; D may correspond to TRBD1 or TRBD2 (5 bases each). V lost 5 bases and J lost 1, with 14 bases in between. Germline values: CDR1 MNHEY, CDR2 SVGEGT. The CDR3 spans 15 residues.

CDR3 loop: CASSLPWTGGVYGYTF. The CDR3 DNA reads as TGTGCCAGCAGCTTACCCTGGACAGGAGGAGTCTATGGCTACACCTTC. This rearrangement joins TRBV7-9 to TRBJ1-2; 7 positions agree with TRBD1. The CDR3 sequence is 16 residues long. Losses at the gene ends were 2 bases for V and 4 bases for J; bases not matched to a gene: 10. The germline V gene has CDR1 SEHNR and CDR2 FQNEAQ (reference sequence).

This chain connects TRBV29-1 to TRBJ2-7; 8 bases are shared with TRBD1. CDR3 size: 15 residues. J gave up 1 base and V 2 bases, and 7 bases lay outside the gene matches. Germline V gene data show CDR1 as SQVTM and CDR2 as ANQGSEA. CDR3 residues: CSVESDRGPSYEQYF. CDR3 bases: TGCAGCGTTGAAAGCGACAGGGGTCCTTCCTACGAGCAGTACTTC.

The rearrangement links TRBV27 to TRBJ2-5; D may be TRBD2 (6 bases). Germline V gives CDR1 MNHEY, CDR2 SMNVEV (reference sequence). The V gene lost 5 bases and the J gene lost 5 bases, with 18 bases spanning the gap. The CDR3 consists of 15 residues. The CDR3 DNA is TGTGCCAGCAGTGCTGAGGGACTGCTATGGGAGACCCAGTACTTC. As protein: CASSAEGLLWETQYF.